This T cell receptor beta chain was documented in a study of spatial heterogeneity in lung cancer. Germline CDR1 and CDR2: SGHTA and FQGNSA. The CDR3 covers 16 residues. The ends were cut back, 4 bases at V and 1 base at J, with 13 bases in the middle. TCRdb processed the 5' RACE reads anew with MiXCR; each CDR3 protein has one entry. The table includes roughly 48,000 distinct CDR3 sequences, under 6% detected once. Study observations and caveats: The study found ubiquitous expanded tumor TCRs in blood more at resection than follow-up.

Time point in this sample: sample taken at primary tumor resection. This clonotype is termed medium-sized. What it binds is unknown. The specimen comprised PBMCs, sampled at surgery. The gene calls are TRBV7-2 and TRBJ2-2, with D perhaps given as TRBD1 or TRBD2 (6 bases each). The receptor comes from a male donor with early-stage non-small cell lung cancer. In nucleotides, the CDR3 is TGTGCCAGCAGCTCTAGGGGGGCCCTGAACACCGGGGAGCTGTTTTTT. Translation gives CASSSRGALNTGELFF. The whole variable domain, filled in from reference TRBV7-2 and TRBJ2-2, reads GAGVSQSPSNKVTEKGKDVELRCDPISGHTALYWYRQSLGQGLEFLIYFQGNSAPDKSGLPSDRFSAERTGGSVSTLTIQRTQQEDSAVYLCASSSRGALNTGELFFGEGSRLTVL.